What follows describes a single T cell receptor (beta chain). Assay used: immunoSEQ multiplex PCR; TCRdb lists only in-frame clones, some missing. Here the sample spans tens of thousands of clones, about nine tenths being singletons. This sample stems from a study of blood T cell repertoires in COVID-19. Material for sequencing was peripheral blood. The sequence was obtained from a woman of 80 years or more with active or convalescent COVID-19.

This chain's CDR3 is CASSLVGRFGEKLFF. The CDR3 DNA reads TGCGCCAGCAGCTTGGTCGGCAGGTTTGGGGAAAAACTGTTTTTT. The chain carries TRBV5-1 and TRBJ1-4; no definite D call. There are 15 residues in the CDR3. Trimming removed 0 bases at V and 8 bases at J, with 14 bases between. Germline V gene lookup returns CDR1 SGHRS and CDR2 YFSETQ.